Following are 27 T cell receptor beta chains from one sample sequenced in a study of shared clonotypes between healthy human individuals. Positive CCR7 selection of CD45RO-negative cells yielded the naive CD8 cells, and terminally differentiated effector memory CD45RA+ cells were excluded. Generated by immunoSEQ multiplex PCR, the TCRdb table keeps only in-frame clones and is missing some. The data show nearly 2 million clones, about 95% seen once. Source material: naive CD8+ T cells sorted from blood. Receptor source: a man aged 18 to 29 in good health.

With regard to this clone: Other DNA variants within this sample encode the same CDR3. The chain has TRBV6-5 and TRBJ2-2, with D tentatively TRBD2 (6 bases). The CDR3 is made up of 14 amino acids. V was clipped by 0 bases and J by 6 bases, with 8 bases between them. Germline CDR1 is MNHEY and CDR2 is SVGAGI. CDR3 nucleotides: TGTGCCAGCAGTTACTCTGGGGAGGCCGGGGAGCTGTTTTTT. It is translated as CASSYSGEAGELFF.

The genes are TRBV6-5 and TRBJ2-3; 8 bases match TRBD2. Germline-derived CDR1 and CDR2 are MNHEY and SVGAGI. After removal of 4 bases from V and 2 bases from J, the junction contained 8 bases not matched to a gene. This CDR3 spans 16 amino acids. CDR3 bases: TGTGCCAGCAGTTCTTATACGGGGGGGCCCACAGATACGCAGTATTTT. This encodes CASSSYTGGPTDTQYF.

The chain uses TRBV19 and TRBJ2-2; no firm D call. Germline V CDR1 and CDR2: LNHDA, SQIVND (reference sequence). The CDR3 has 12 residues. The V end lost 6 bases, the J end lost 7 bases, and 9 bases lay between the germline ends. The CDR3 bases are TGTGCCAGTAGCCCGTGGGGCGGGGAGCTGTTTTTT. It encodes CASSPWGGELFF.

The chain recombines TRBV6-4 with TRBJ2-7; 9 nucleotides line up with TRBD1. V trimming: 5 bases; J trimming: 5 bases; junction bases outside the gene matches: 10. Germline CDR1 reads MRHNA; CDR2 reads SNTAGT. The CDR3 covers 15 residues. CDR3 residues: CASSPRDRAFDEQYF. Here the CDR3 DNA reads TGTGCCAGCAGTCCCCGGGACAGGGCCTTCGACGAGCAGTACTTC.

The rearrangement joins TRBV7-2 to TRBJ1-1; TRBD1 aligns across 10 bases. Germline V gives CDR1 SGHTA, CDR2 FQGNSA. After removal of 5 bases from V and 4 bases from J, the junction contained 4 bases not matched to a gene. The CDR3 loop spans 14 amino acids. The CDR3: CASSPGQGFTEAFF. CDR3 nucleotides: TGTGCCAGCAGCCCGGGACAGGGGTTCACTGAAGCTTTCTTT. Full variable domain (missing parts from reference TRBV7-2 and TRBJ1-1): GAGVSQSPSNKVTEKGKDVELRCDPISGHTALYWYRQSLGQGLEFLIYFQGNSAPDKSGLPSDRFSAERTGGSVSTLTIQRTQQEDSAVYLCASSPGQGFTEAFFGQGTRLTVV.

This clone was observed a single time. V and J are TRBV5-6 and TRBJ1-1; the D is unclear. The V gene's germline CDR1 is SGHDT and CDR2 YYEEEE. The CDR3 has 13 amino acids. V was trimmed by 3 bases and J by 3 bases, leaving 9 bases between them. CDR3 residues: CASSSPPDTEAFF. The DNA for the CDR3 is TGTGCCAGCAGCTCGCCCCCAGACACTGAAGCTTTCTTT. Full variable domain (missing parts from reference TRBV5-6 and TRBJ1-1): DAGVTQSPTHLIKTRGQQVTLRCSPKSGHDTVSWYQQALGQGPQFIFQYYEEEERQRGNFPDRFSGHQFPNYSSELNVNALLLGDSALYLCASSSPPDTEAFFGQGTRLTVV.

The chain employs TRBV4-3 and TRBJ2-7; 10 bases are a match to TRBD2. J was trimmed by 4 bases and V by 0 bases; bases with no gene match: 6. The CDR3 length is 16 residues. Germline values: CDR1 LGHNA, CDR2 YSLEER. The CDR3 loop is CASSQDFSSGSYEQYF. The CDR3 DNA follows: TGCGCCAGCAGCCAAGATTTCTCTAGCGGGAGTTACGAGCAGTACTTC.

About this clone itself: Other nucleotide sequences in the sample specify the same CDR3. This chain links TRBV9 with TRBJ2-7, with 7 bases fitting TRBD2. V lost 0 bases and J lost 0; bases outside the gene matches: 3. Germline CDR1 SGDLS, CDR2 YYNGEE. The CDR3 sequence is 15 residues long. In DNA, the CDR3 is TGTGCCAGCAGCGTAGCCAGCGGGAACTCCTACGAGCAGTACTTC. This sequence encodes CASSVASGNSYEQYF.

This sequence joins TRBV6-5 and TRBJ1-5, with a possible D match to TRBD1 (6 bases). The CDR3 extends over 14 amino acids. V was cut by 0 bases and J by 9 bases, with 12 bases left in between. The germline CDR1 and CDR2 sequences are MNHEY and SVGAGI. CDR3 nucleotide sequence: TGTGCCAGCAGTTACTCGGAGGGGGGTCTGCCCCAGCATTTT. This encodes CASSYSEGGLPQHF.

A remark on this clone: Other DNA sequences in this specimen translate into the identical CDR3. The chain couples TRBV5-6 to TRBJ2-7; 8 bases match TRBD2. The germline V gene has CDR1 SGHDT and CDR2 YYEEEE. This CDR3 contains 14 residues. Trimming took 0 bases from V and 4 from J; bases not matched to a gene: 3. The CDR3: CASSLGAGVYEQYF. In nucleotides, the CDR3 is TGTGCCAGCAGCTTGGGAGCGGGAGTATACGAGCAGTACTTC.

The chain combines TRBV4-3 with TRBJ2-1; 9 bases fit TRBD2. From germline, CDR1 is LGHNA and CDR2 YSLEER. The J segment lost 4 bases and the V segment lost 0 bases, leaving 10 bases of the junction unmatched. This CDR3 is built from 18 residues. CDR3 in amino acids: CASSQDLYETSGYNEQFF. CDR3 bases: TGCGCCAGCAGCCAAGATCTTTATGAGACTAGCGGATACAATGAGCAGTTCTTC.

V usage is TRBV30 and J usage is TRBJ1-6, with D unclear. CDR3 size: 14 residues. V was cut by 0 bases and J by 7 bases, with 10 bases left in between. The germline V gene encodes CDR1 GTSNPN and CDR2 SVGIG (reference sequence). The CDR3 region is CAWSVGQLNSPLHF. As DNA, the CDR3 is TGTGCCTGGAGTGTTGGGCAGCTCAATTCACCCCTCCACTTT. Based on the CDR3 plus reference TRBV30 and TRBJ1-6, the full variable domain is SQTIHQWPATLVQPVGSPLSLECTVEGTSNPNLYWYRQAAGRGLQLLFYSVGIGQISSEVPQNLSASRPQDRQFILSSKKLLLSDSGFYLCAWSVGQLNSPLHFGNGTRLTVT.

This chain connects TRBV4-1 to TRBJ2-7; D possibly matches TRBD1 or TRBD2 (7 bases each). The CDR3 is 14 residues long. Germline V gene data show CDR1 as MGHRA and CDR2 as YSYEKL. Between the trimmed V and J ends, which lost 4 bases and 4 bases, there was a span of 14 bases. The chain's CDR3 is CASSPGGGWYEQYF. For the CDR3, the DNA is TGCGCCAGCAGCCCAGGGGGGGGGTGGTACGAGCAGTACTTC.

Remarks on this clone: The same CDR3 can be traced to other DNA sequences in this sample. The genes are TRBV5-1 and TRBJ1-1; a possible D gene is TRBD1 (5 bases). The ends were cut back, 1 base at V and 2 bases at J, with 6 bases in the middle. The CDR3 loop spans 13 amino acids. Germline CDR1 reads SGHRS; CDR2 reads YFSETQ. CDR3 amino acids: CASSLRGNTEAFF. CDR3 DNA sequence: TGCGCCAGCAGCTTGAGGGGCAACACTGAAGCTTTCTTT.

The chain combines TRBV28 with TRBJ1-5; 7 nucleotides line up with TRBD1. The CDR3 loop spans 14 amino acids. V lost 1 base, J lost 6 bases, and 3 bases stayed unmatched. Looked up from germline, CDR1 is MDHEN and CDR2 is SYDVKM. The CDR3 bases are TGTGCCAGCAGTTTATACAGGGGAGTTCAGCCCCAGCATTTT. Protein sequence: CASSLYRGVQPQHF.

V is TRBV5-1 and J is TRBJ2-5, with D perhaps matching TRBD1 (6 bases). The CDR3 sequence is 16 residues long. Trimming left V 3 bases short and J 6 bases short, with 21 bases between. In germline, CDR1 is SGHRS, CDR2 YFSETQ. The CDR3 DNA reads as TGCGCCAGCAGCTCGATCCCGGGGCAGGGGATGCAGACCCAGTACTTC. It specifies CASSSIPGQGMQTQYF.

This chain connects TRBV6-5 to TRBJ2-7; tentative D call: TRBD2 (5 bases). From germline, CDR1 is MNHEY and CDR2 SVGAGI. V lost 7 bases, J lost 6 bases, and 16 bases lay in between. This CDR3 region has 13 residues. The CDR3 spells CASTDTSEGEQYF. CDR3 DNA sequence: TGTGCCAGCACCGACACCTCTGAGGGCGAGCAGTACTTC.

This clone is a singleton in its sample. The V gene is TRBV6-5, the J gene TRBJ2-6; 7 bases are shared with TRBD1. The V gene's germline CDR1 is MNHEY and CDR2 SVGAGI. V lost 4 bases, J lost 0 bases, and 3 bases stayed unmatched. The CDR3 totals 16 residues. The CDR3 loop is CASSSGTVSGANVLTF. The CDR3 DNA reads as TGTGCCAGCAGTTCCGGGACAGTCTCTGGGGCCAACGTCCTGACTTTC.

The chain recombines TRBV5-6 with TRBJ1-1; D gene ambiguous. CDR1 is SGHDT and CDR2 is YYEEEE in the germline V gene. The V gene lost 4 bases and the J gene lost 2 bases, with 9 bases spanning the gap. The CDR3 has 13 amino acids. CDR3 in amino acids: CASSHGPNTEAFF. The CDR3 region has the DNA TGTGCCAGCAGCCACGGACCCAACACTGAAGCTTTCTTT.

The V gene is TRBV13, the J gene TRBJ1-2, with unresolved D. V shed 0 bases and J shed 0 bases, with 14 bases lying between them. The germline V gene has CDR1 PRHDT and CDR2 FYEKMQ (reference sequence). The length of the CDR3 is 17 residues. The CDR3 region has the DNA TGTGCCAGCAGCTTAGGGCGACAAATCCTGACTAACTATGGCTACACCTTC. This sequence encodes CASSLGRQILTNYGYTF.

This chain links TRBV9 with TRBJ2-1; 7 nucleotides match TRBD2. Germline CDR1 SGDLS, CDR2 YYNGEE. V was pared by 1 base and J by 7 bases, with 8 bases of the junction left unmatched. The CDR3 consists of 15 residues. The CDR3 region is CASSVLAGEVNEQFF. The CDR3 DNA reads as TGTGCCAGCAGCGTACTTGCGGGAGAAGTAAATGAGCAGTTCTTC.

The genes are TRBV28 and TRBJ2-3; maybe TRBD1 (6 bases). CDR1 is MDHEN and CDR2 is SYDVKM in the germline V gene. The CDR3 spans 16 residues. V dropped 3 bases and J dropped 3 bases, with 16 bases sitting between them. The CDR3 spells CASSLQGLGRTDTQYF. The DNA for the CDR3 is TGTGCCAGCAGTTTGCAGGGGCTGGGGAGAACAGATACGCAGTATTTT. Supplemented by reference TRBV28 and TRBJ2-3, the full variable domain reads DVKVTQSSRYLVKRTGEKVFLECVQDMDHENMFWYRQDPGLGLRLIYFSYDVKMKEKGDIPEGYSVSREKKERFSLILESASTNQTSMYLCASSLQGLGRTDTQYFGPGTRLTVL.

V is TRBV27 and J is TRBJ2-5; D perhaps matches TRBD1 (5 bases). Germline-derived CDR1 and CDR2 are MNHEY and SMNVEV (reference sequence). CDR3 length: 14 amino acids. V was shortened by 1 base and J by 7 bases, with 13 bases between the two germline ends. CDR3 nucleotide sequence: TGTGCCAGCAGTTTATGGGGCGAGGTTGGGACCCAGTACTTC. The encoded protein is CASSLWGEVGTQYF.

The J gene is TRBJ1-1, the V gene TRBV27, with D possibly being TRBD1 (6 bases). Germline V gene lookup returns CDR1 MNHEY and CDR2 SMNVEV (reference sequence). Trimming pared 6 bases from V and 11 bases from J, leaving 22 bases between. The CDR3 is made up of 14 amino acids. The DNA for the CDR3 is TGTGCCAGCAGATATGGGGACATTTCTTCTAGGGCTTTCTTT. Its protein product is CASRYGDISSRAFF.

The V and J genes are TRBV2 and TRBJ2-1; 10 bases agree with TRBD2. From germline, CDR1 is SNHLY and CDR2 FYNNEI. The CDR3 runs to 19 residues. Trimming took 1 base from V and 0 from J; bases not matched to a gene: 9. CDR3 sequence reads: CASSEDSLAGGPSYNEQFF. For the CDR3, the DNA is TGTGCCAGCAGTGAAGACTCATTAGCGGGAGGCCCCTCCTACAATGAGCAGTTCTTC.

The chain combines TRBV4-1 with TRBJ1-1, with D maybe TRBD1 (6 bases). The CDR3 runs 16 residues. V lost 3 bases to trimming and J lost 3 bases, with 17 bases between them. In germline, CDR1 is MGHRA, CDR2 YSYEKL. CDR3 DNA: TGCGCCAGCAGCCACCCTCCGGGGGCAGGGGACACTGAAGCTTTCTTT. Its translation: CASSHPPGAGDTEAFF.

The chain combines TRBV5-4 with TRBJ2-6; 8 positions match TRBD1. Germline CDR1 is SGHNT and CDR2 is YYREEE (reference sequence). Trimming took 0 bases from V and 3 from J; bases not matched to a gene: 5. This CDR3 has 17 residues. The CDR3 DNA follows: TGTGCCAGCAGCTTGGTTGCAGGGGGCGGTGGGGCCAACGTCCTGACTTTC. Amino acids: CASSLVAGGGGANVLTF.